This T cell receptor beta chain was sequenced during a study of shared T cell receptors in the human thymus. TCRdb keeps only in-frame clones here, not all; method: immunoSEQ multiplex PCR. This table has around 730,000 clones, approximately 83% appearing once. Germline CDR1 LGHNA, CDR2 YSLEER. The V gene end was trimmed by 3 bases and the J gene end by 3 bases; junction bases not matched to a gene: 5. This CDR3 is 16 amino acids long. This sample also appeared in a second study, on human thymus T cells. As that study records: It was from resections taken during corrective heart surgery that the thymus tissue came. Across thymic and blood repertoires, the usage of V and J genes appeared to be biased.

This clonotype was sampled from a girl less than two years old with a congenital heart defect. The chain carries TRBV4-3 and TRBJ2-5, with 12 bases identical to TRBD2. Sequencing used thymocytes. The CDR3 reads CASSQDRTSGEETQYF. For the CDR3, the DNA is TGCGCCAGCAGCCAGGATAGGACTAGCGGGGAAGAGACCCAGTACTTC.